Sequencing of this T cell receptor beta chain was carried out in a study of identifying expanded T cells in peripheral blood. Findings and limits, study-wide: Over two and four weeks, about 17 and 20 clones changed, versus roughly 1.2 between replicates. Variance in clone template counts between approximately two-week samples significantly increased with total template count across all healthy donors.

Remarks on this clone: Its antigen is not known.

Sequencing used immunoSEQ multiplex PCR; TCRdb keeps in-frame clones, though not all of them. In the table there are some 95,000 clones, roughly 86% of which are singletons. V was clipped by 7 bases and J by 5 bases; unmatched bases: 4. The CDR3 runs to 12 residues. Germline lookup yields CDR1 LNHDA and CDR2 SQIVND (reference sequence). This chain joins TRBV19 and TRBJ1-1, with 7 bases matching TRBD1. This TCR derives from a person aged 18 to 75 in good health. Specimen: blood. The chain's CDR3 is CASIRGRTEAFF. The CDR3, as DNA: TGTGCCAGTATAAGGGGGCGGACTGAAGCTTTCTTT.